These 2 T cell receptor beta chains originate from one sample sequenced in a study of blood T cell repertoires in COVID-19. TCRdb's copy holds only in-frame clones and misses some; the assay was immunoSEQ multiplex PCR. The data contain fewer than 250,000 clones, roughly four fifths of them seen just once; the ten biggest clones take up about 2.5%. Sequenced sample: peripheral blood. These receptors were obtained from a woman in her thirties or forties with active or convalescent COVID-19.

Comment on this clone: The CDR3 carries no conserved terminal phenylalanine or tryptophan, so it likely arises from a read error. The DNA is left out, because the CDR3 cannot be placed on it with certainty; the CDR3 is given as TCRdb lists it. The genes are TRBV28 and TRBJ1-2. With termini counted, the CDR3 has 12 amino acids. Germline V gives CDR1 MDHEN, CDR2 SYDVKM. The CDR3 sequence is CASSSGGRDKTV.

The rearrangement links TRBV5-1 to TRBJ1-3, with a weak D call TRBD1 (6 bases). Germline CDR1 reads SGHRS; CDR2 reads YFSETQ. Trimming shortened V by 7 bases and J by 3 bases, and 14 bases separated the two germline ends. The CDR3 is made up of 14 amino acids. As DNA, the CDR3 is TGCGCCAGCTCCCTAGACAGGATTGGAAACACCATATATTTT. Amino acid sequence: CASSLDRIGNTIYF.